Sequencing of this T cell receptor (beta chain) was carried out in a study of T cells in Graves' hyperthyroidism and ophthalmopathy. Amplification yielded TCR beta CDR3 regions, with RNA transcripts as the source. In the first-round RT-PCR of the TCR CDR3, the HTBI primer set was used. TCRdb ran MiXCR on the multiplex PCR reads and lists one entry per CDR3 protein. Seen here are roughly 96,000 distinct CDR3 sequences, around 50% observed once, and the top ten hold roughly a quarter. With respect to this clonotype: Antigen specificity is unknown.

CDR3 length equals 14 residues. V trimming: 4 bases; J trimming: 3 bases; junction bases outside the gene matches: 6. Whole-study findings and limits: With a median lead of about 6.9 months before onset, the model predicted ophthalmopathy. Among clonotypes expanded in thyroid above 0.001, most were also found in blood.

The chain recombines TRBV12-3 or TRBV12-4 with TRBJ2-7; TRBD1 matches 7 bases. The sample consisted of blood. This clonotype originated in a woman between 40 and 50 years old with Graves' hyperthyroidism. For the CDR3, the DNA is TGTGCCAGCAGTTACAGGGGCTCCGTCTACGAGCAGTACTTC. Its translation is CASSYRGSVYEQYF.